This T cell receptor beta chain was sequenced for a study of T cells in localized non-small cell lung cancer. Study results and caveats: Paired adjacent lung recovered a median about 60 of the top 100 tumor clones.

This clone has only one observation. What it binds is unknown. Profiled with immunoSEQ multiplex PCR; TCRdb holds only in-frame clones, not every one. The table lists about 40,000 clones, approximately 86% of them singletons, with 3.5% in the top ten. The source was peripheral blood, collected before any cancer treatment. This TCR derives from a man aged 18 to 50 with stage I lung adenocarcinoma.

CDR3 protein: CASSNRGGNQPQHF. The CDR3 bases are TGTGCCAGCAGTAACCGGGGGGGCAATCAGCCCCAGCATTTT. This rearrangement joins TRBV27 to TRBJ1-5; tentatively, D is TRBD1 (5 bases). The CDR3 has 14 amino acids. V lost 5 bases to trimming and J lost 2 bases, with 10 bases between them. The germline CDR1 and CDR2 sequences are MNHEY and SMNVEV (reference sequence).